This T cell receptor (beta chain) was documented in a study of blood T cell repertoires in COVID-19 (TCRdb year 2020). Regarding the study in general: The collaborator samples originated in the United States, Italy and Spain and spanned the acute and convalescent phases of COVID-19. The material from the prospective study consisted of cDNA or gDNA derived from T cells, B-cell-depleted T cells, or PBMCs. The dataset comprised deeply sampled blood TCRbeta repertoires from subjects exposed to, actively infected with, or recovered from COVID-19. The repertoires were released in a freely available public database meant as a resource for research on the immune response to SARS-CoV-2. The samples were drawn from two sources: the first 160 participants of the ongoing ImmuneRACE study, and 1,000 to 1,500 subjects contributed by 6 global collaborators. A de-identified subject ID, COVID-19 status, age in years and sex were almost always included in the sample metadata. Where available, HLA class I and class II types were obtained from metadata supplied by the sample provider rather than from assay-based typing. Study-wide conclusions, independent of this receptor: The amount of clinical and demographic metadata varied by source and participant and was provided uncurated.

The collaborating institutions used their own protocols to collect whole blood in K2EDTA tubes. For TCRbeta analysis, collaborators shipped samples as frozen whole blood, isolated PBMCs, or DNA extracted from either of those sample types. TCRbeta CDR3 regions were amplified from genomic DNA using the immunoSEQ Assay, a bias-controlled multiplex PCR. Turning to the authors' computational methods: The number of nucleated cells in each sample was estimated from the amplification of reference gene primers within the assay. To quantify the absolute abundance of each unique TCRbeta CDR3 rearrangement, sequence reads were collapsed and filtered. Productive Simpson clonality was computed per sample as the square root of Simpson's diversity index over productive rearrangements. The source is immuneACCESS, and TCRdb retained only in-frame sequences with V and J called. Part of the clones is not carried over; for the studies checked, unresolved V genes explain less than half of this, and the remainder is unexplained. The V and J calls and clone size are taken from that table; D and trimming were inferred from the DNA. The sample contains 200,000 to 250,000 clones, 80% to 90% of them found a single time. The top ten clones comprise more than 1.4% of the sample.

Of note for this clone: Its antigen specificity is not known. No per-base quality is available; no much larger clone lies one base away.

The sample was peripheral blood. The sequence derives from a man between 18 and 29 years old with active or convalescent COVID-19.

The CDR3 loop reads CATSDRKTSGSGYNEQFF. The DNA sequence reads TGTGCCACCAGTGACCGAAAGACTAGCGGGAGTGGCTACAATGAGCAGTTCTTC. The sequence is built from TRBV24-1 and TRBJ2-1, and 12 junction bases match TRBD2. The CDR3 goes from the cysteine to the phenylalanine over 18 residues. Only the CDR3 part of the read is kept: 54 bases, read in frame from the first base. The germline V gene encodes CDR1 KGHDR and CDR2 SFDVKD. V lost 4 bases and J lost 3 bases, and the count of bases not matched to a germline gene is 9.